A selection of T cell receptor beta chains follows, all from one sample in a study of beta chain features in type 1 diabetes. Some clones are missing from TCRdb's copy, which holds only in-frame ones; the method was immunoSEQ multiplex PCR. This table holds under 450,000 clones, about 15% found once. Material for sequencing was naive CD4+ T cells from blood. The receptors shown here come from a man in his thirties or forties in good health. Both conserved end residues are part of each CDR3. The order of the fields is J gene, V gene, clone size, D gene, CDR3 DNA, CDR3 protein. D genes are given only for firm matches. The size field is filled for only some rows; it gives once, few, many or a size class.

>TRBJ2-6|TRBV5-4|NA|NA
TGTGCCAGCAGCCGCGCTGGGGCCAACGTCCTGACTTTC
CASSRAGANVLTF
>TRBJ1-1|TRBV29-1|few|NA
TGCAGCGGGGGGGATCAGGGAACTGAAGCTTTCTTT
CSGGDQGTEAFF
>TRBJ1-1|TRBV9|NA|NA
TGTGCCAGCAGCGTCGCCATGAACACTGAAGCTTTCTTT
CASSVAMNTEAFF
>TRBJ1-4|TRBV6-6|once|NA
TGTGCCAGCAGTCCTCCAGGTGGTCGGACTAATGAAAAACTGTTTTTT
CASSPPGGRTNEKLFF
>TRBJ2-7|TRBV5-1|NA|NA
TGCGCCAGCAGCTTGGACAGGGAAACCTACGAGCAGTACTTC
CASSLDRETYEQYF
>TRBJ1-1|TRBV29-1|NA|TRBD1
TGCAGCGCGGACAGGGGTGGGGACACTGAAGCTTTCTTT
CSADRGGDTEAFF
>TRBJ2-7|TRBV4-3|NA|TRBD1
TGCGCCAGCAGCCAAGCAGGGGGCGACTACGAGCAGTACTTC
CASSQAGGDYEQYF
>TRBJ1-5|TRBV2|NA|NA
TGTGCCAGCAGTGTCGGGGTGAGCAATCAGCCCCAGCATTTT
CASSVGVSNQPQHF
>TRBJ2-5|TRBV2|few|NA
TGTGCCAGCATGGGACCACAAGAGACCCAGTACTTC
CASMGPQETQYF
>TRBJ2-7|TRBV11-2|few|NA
TGTGCCAGCAGCTCGTCTCACAGGGACCTAAGCTACGAGCAGTACTTC
CASSSSHRDLSYEQYF
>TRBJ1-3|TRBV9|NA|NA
TGTGCCAGCAGCTTTGGGATTGACTCTGGAAACACCATATATTTT
CASSFGIDSGNTIYF
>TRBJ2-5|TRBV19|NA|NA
TGTGCCAGTAGTATTCGGGCCGGCCAAGAGACCCAGTACTTC
CASSIRAGQETQYF
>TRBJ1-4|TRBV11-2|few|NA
TGTGCCAGCAGCGCGGGTGAAAAACTGTTTTTT
CASSAGEKLFF
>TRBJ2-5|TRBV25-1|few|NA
TGTGCCGATCGGACCCAGTACTTC
CADRTQYF
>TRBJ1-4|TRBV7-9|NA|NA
TGTGCCAGCAGCTTAGACCCGGTAGCTGGGGAAAAACTGTTTTTT
CASSLDPVAGEKLFF
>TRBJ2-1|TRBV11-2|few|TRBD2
TGTGCCAGCAGCTTAACTAGCGGGGTTACCTACAATGAGCAGTTCTTC
CASSLTSGVTYNEQFF
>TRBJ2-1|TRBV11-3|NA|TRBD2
TGTGCCAGCAGCTTAACGCGACTAGCGTCGGGTGAGCAGTTCTTC
CASSLTRLASGEQFF
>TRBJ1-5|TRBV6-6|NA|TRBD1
TGTGCCAGCAGTCAGGACAGGGGTGCTAATCAGCCCCAGCATTTT
CASSQDRGANQPQHF
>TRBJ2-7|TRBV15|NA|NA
TGTGCCACCAGACAGAGGGGGGACCCCTCCTCCTACGAGCAGTACTTC
CATRQRGDPSSYEQYF
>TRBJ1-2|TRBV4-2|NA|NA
TGTGCCAGCAGCCAAGAAGCAGCCAACTATGGCTACACCTTC
CASSQEAANYGYTF
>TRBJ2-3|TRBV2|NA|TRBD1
TGTGCCAGCGGGGAACAGGGGGCCACAGATACGCAGTATTTT
CASGEQGATDTQYF
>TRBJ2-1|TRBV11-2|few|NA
TGTGCCAGCAGCTTACGGGGTAGCAGGGCAAGCTCCTACAATGAGCAGTTCTTC
CASSLRGSRASSYNEQFF
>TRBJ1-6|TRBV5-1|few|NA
TGCGCCAGCAGCCGGGGGGACAACGGTTCACCCCTCCACTTT
CASSRGDNGSPLHF
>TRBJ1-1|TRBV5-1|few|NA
TGCGCCAGCAGCCGTATCGTGAACACTGAAGCTTTCTTT
CASSRIVNTEAFF
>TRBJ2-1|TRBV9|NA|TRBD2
TGTGCCAGCAGCGTCACTCAAGCGGGGGCGGGGAATGAGCAGTTCTTC
CASSVTQAGAGNEQFF
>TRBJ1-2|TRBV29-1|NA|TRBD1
TGCAGCGTCGGAACAGGGGTCTATGGCTACACCTTC
CSVGTGVYGYTF
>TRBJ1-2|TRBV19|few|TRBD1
TGTGCCAGTAAAAGGGGGCTCTATGGCTACACCTTC
CASKRGLYGYTF
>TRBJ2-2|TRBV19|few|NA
TGTGCCAGTAGCCCGGGGTCCGGGGAGCTGTTTTTT
CASSPGSGELFF
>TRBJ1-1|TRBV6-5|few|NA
TGTGCCTCCGGAGGAACGAACACTGAAGCTTTCTTT
CASGGTNTEAFF
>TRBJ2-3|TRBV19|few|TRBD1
TGTGCCAGTAAGGACAGGGGTCAAGATACGCAGTATTTT
CASKDRGQDTQYF
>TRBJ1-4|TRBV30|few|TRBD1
TGTGCCTGGGCACCGGGACAGACTAATGAAAAACTGTTTTTT
CAWAPGQTNEKLFF
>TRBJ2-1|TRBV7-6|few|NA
TGTGCCAGCAGCCCTGTGGTCTATCCGGTAGACAATGAGCAGTTCTTC
CASSPVVYPVDNEQFF
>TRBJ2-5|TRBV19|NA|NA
TGTGCCAGTAGTATAATCGGGGAGTGGGAGACCCAGTACTTC
CASSIIGEWETQYF
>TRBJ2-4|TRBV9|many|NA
TGTGCCAGCAGCGTAGATTTACCTCTGGGGGCCAAAAACATTCAGTACTTC
CASSVDLPLGAKNIQYF
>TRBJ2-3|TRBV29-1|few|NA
TGCAGCGTTAAGGGACGAAGCACAGATACGCAGTATTTT
CSVKGRSTDTQYF
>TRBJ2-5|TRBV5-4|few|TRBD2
TGTGCCAGCAGCAGGACTAGCGGGGAGCAAGAGACCCAGTACTTC
CASSRTSGEQETQYF
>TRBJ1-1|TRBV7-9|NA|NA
TGTGCCAGCAGCGTCTCGGTGGGAAAAGCTTTCTTT
CASSVSVGKAFF